This T cell receptor beta chain came from a study of OX40 agonist ivuxolimab in advanced cancers. Across the study: Ivuxolimab, which patients received intravenously every 2 weeks, was dosed at 0.01 to 10 mg/kg. Study conclusions and caveats: Averaged across samples, CD8+ T cells carried more expanded clones than CD4+ did.

Deletions cut 2 bases from V and 6 bases from J, with 7 bases between. Germline V gene lookup returns CDR1 SGHNT and CDR2 YYREEE (reference sequence). The CDR3 sequence is 12 residues long. Clones were sequenced by immunoSEQ multiplex PCR, and TCRdb holds only the in-frame ones, with some missing. The sample shows 80,000 to 100,000 clones, less than 95% of them seen only once. Remarks on this clone: Antigen unknown.

This clonotype was sampled from an adult with an advanced solid tumor such as melanoma, head and neck, liver or kidney cancer. V gene TRBV5-4 combines with J gene TRBJ2-3; the D is unclear. The sequencing here drew on CD4+ or CD8+ T cells sorted from blood, taken in a trial of the OX40 agonist ivuxolimab. The CDR3: CASSLSLDTQYF. In nucleotides, the CDR3 is TGTGCCAGCAGCTTAAGTTTGGATACGCAGTATTTT.